The TCR beta chain under discussion was sequenced for a study of T-cell memory formation after mild COVID-19. CDR1 and CDR2 (germline): MNHEY, SMNVEV (reference sequence). The CDR3 sequence is 13 residues long. Trimming took off 2 bases at V and 7 bases at J, with 11 bases between the two ends. TCRdb re-called the 5' RACE reads through MiXCR, storing one row per CDR3 protein. The sample records about 310,000 distinct CDR3 sequences, roughly a fifth being singletons. The sequence derives from a man aged 18-30 years who had mild COVID-19 (a few samples of this study predate the infection). Cell type and time point are not known. Source material: PBMCs or a T cell subset sorted from them (not recorded which). The V gene is TRBV27, the J gene TRBJ1-2, with a tentative D call TRBD1 (6 bases). The DNA of the CDR3 is TGTGCCAGCAGTTTAGACAGGAACCTTGGCTACACCTTC. Translating gives CASSLDRNLGYTF.